These 4 T cell receptor beta chains came from one sample sequenced in a study of T cell clonality in common variable immunodeficiency. Repertoires were generated with immunoSEQ multiplex PCR, while TCRdb's copy carries only in-frame clones and drops some. Listed for the sample are roughly 42,000 clones, none seen a single time. General observations from the study: In common variable immunodeficiency, TCR beta chains reportedly carried fewer deletions and N-nucleotide insertions.

These receptors have no identified antigens. Specimen: peripheral blood mononuclear cells. Receptors originate from a human donor with common variable immunodeficiency.

In its sample, this clone was seen a few times. Read data end 3 residues before the CDR3 end; the end is taken from the germline J gene. The rearrangement joins TRBV19 to TRBJ2-5; 9 positions agree with TRBD2. CDR3 length equals 15 residues. The ends lost 4 bases at V and 3 bases at J; junction bases unmatched: 6. Germline CDR1 LNHDA, CDR2 SQIVND (reference sequence). The CDR3 bases that were read are TGTGCCAGTAGTAGGAGCGGGGGGCTAAAAGAGACC. Protein: CASSRSGGLKET. The full CDR3 protein reads CASSRSGGLKETQYF.

A note on this clone: The read terminates 3 residues before the CDR3 end, so the remaining end is supplied by the germline J gene. The rearrangement links TRBV19 to TRBJ2-2; 7 bases map to TRBD1. Losses at the gene ends were 7 bases for V and 6 bases for J; bases not matched to a gene: 11. CDR1 and CDR2 (germline): LNHDA, SQIVND (reference sequence). The CDR3 is made up of 15 amino acids. Here the CDR3 reads CASTPGQTPPGELFF. Incomplete CDR3 DNA: TGTGCCAGTACCCCGGGACAGACTCCCCCCGGGGAG. Looking up the rest from reference TRBV19 and TRBJ2-2 gives the full variable domain: DGGITQSPKYLFRKEGQNVTLSCEQNLNHDAMYWYRQDPGQGLRLIYYSQIVNDFQKGDIAEGYSVSREKKESFPLTVTSAQKNPTAFYLCASTPGQTPPGELFFGEGSRLTVL.

As concerns this clone: Sequencing ends 3 residues short of the CDR3 end; the germline J gene provides the rest. V and J are TRBV6-2 or TRBV6-3 and TRBJ2-7, with 10 positions matching TRBD2. Trimming cost V 6 bases and J 4 bases; bases outside gene matches: 9. The CDR3 has 15 amino acids. Looked up from germline, CDR1 is MNHEY and CDR2 is SVGEGT. Here the CDR3 reads CASRKGASGGYEQYF. The DNA read from the CDR3 is TGTGCCAGCAGAAAAGGGGCTAGCGGGGGATACGAG.

This clone was seen many times. Read sequence stops 3 residues before the CDR3 end, and the germline J gene provides the missing end. The genes are TRBV5-1 and TRBJ2-7, with 7 nucleotides matching TRBD2. Germline loops: CDR1 SGHRS, CDR2 YFSETQ. The CDR3 runs to 14 residues. The trim removed 4 bases at V and 0 bases at J, leaving 4 bases unmatched. CDR3 bases read: TGCGCCAGCAGCCTTGGGACTAACTCCTACGAG. This gives the protein CASSLGTNSYE. The full CDR3 protein reads CASSLGTNSYEQYF. The full variable domain, its missing parts supplied by reference TRBV5-1 and TRBJ2-7, is KAGVTQTPRYLIKTRGQQVTLSCSPISGHRSVSWYQQTPGQGLQFLFEYFSETQRNKGNFPGRFSGRQFSNSRSEMNVSTLELGDSALYLCASSLGTNSYEQYFGPGTRLTVT.